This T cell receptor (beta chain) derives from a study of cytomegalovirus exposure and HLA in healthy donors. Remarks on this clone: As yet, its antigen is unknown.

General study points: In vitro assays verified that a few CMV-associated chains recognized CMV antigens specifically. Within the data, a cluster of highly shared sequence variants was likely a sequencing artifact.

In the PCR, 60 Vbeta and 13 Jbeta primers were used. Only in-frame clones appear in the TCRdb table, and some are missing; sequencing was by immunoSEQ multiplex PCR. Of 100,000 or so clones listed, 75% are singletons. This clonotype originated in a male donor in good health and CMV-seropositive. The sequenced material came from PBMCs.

Here the CDR3 reads CASSPAGSLRATDTQYF. The CDR3 DNA reads TGTGCCAGCAGCCCCGCAGGCAGCTTGAGGGCTACAGATACGCAGTATTTT. The gene calls are TRBV14 and TRBJ2-3, with a tentative D call TRBD2 (5 bases). V lost 4 bases to trimming and J lost 3 bases, with 20 bases between them. Germline-derived CDR1 and CDR2 are SGHDN and FVKESK. CDR3 size: 17 residues.